The 8 T cell receptor beta chains given below trace back to one sample, sequenced in a study of blood T cell repertoires in COVID-19. Sequenced by immunoSEQ multiplex PCR; TCRdb stores in-frame clones only, minus some. Among around 120,000 clones listed, roughly 90% were seen once. The sample comprised peripheral blood. These receptors were taken from a man aged 50 or older with acute or convalescent COVID-19.

The chain is built from TRBV6-1 and TRBJ1-1; 9 bases are shared with TRBD1. V lost 2 bases and J lost 0; bases outside the gene matches: 19. The CDR3 is made up of 21 amino acids. The germline gives CDR1 MNHNS, CDR2 SASEGT. In DNA, the CDR3 is TGTGCCAGCAGTGAAAGGGGGGGATTGGGGACAGGGCTTTGGGTGAACACTGAAGCTTTCTTT. Protein: CASSERGGLGTGLWVNTEAFF.

The CDR3 protein is CATSRGQGYGYTF. As DNA, the CDR3 is TGTGCCACCTCACGCGGACAGGGCTATGGCTACACCTTC. V usage is TRBV24-1 and J usage is TRBJ1-2; 8 nucleotides line up with TRBD1. CDR3 size: 13 residues. J lost 4 bases, V lost 9 bases, and 6 bases had no gene match. Germline V gene lookup returns CDR1 KGHDR and CDR2 SFDVKD.

The chain recombines TRBV4-3 with TRBJ2-5, with TRBD2 identical over 10 bases. Germline CDR1 LGHNA, CDR2 YSLEER. V lost 0 bases to trimming and J lost 5 bases; unmatched junction nucleotides: 12. The CDR3 runs 18 residues. The CDR3 loop reads CASSQDYRASGSWETQYF. In DNA form, the CDR3 reads TGCGCCAGCAGCCAAGATTATCGGGCTAGCGGGAGTTGGGAGACCCAGTACTTC.

V is TRBV29-1 and J is TRBJ2-7; a possible D gene is TRBD1 (5 bases). The CDR3 runs 12 residues. Germline lookup yields CDR1 SQVTM and CDR2 ANQGSEA. V lost 8 bases and J lost 0, with 11 bases in between. The CDR3 spells CSIKDTSYEQYF. CDR3 in DNA: TGCAGCATTAAGGACACCTCCTACGAGCAGTACTTC.

The chain has TRBV18 and TRBJ1-1, with D unclear. The CDR3 has 13 amino acids. V was trimmed by 0 bases and J by 4 bases, leaving 6 bases between them. The germline V gene encodes CDR1 KGHSH and CDR2 LQKENI. CDR3 in DNA: TGTGCCAGCTCACCACCGGTTAGCACTGAAGCTTTCTTT. Protein sequence: CASSPPVSTEAFF. The whole variable domain, remainder taken from reference TRBV18 and TRBJ1-1, is NAGVMQNPRHLVRRRGQEARLRCSPMKGHSHVYWYRQLPEEGLKFMVYLQKENIIDESGMPKERFSAEFPKEGPSILRIQQVVRGDSAAYFCASSPPVSTEAFFGQGTRLTVV.

This clone was picked up a small number of times. The V and J genes are TRBV5-6 and TRBJ2-7; maybe TRBD1 (5 bases). The V gene lost 3 bases and the J gene lost 1 base, with 8 bases spanning the gap. The CDR3 is made up of 13 amino acids. Germline CDR1 SGHDT, CDR2 YYEEEE. This CDR3 is CASSSTVSYEQYF. For the CDR3, the DNA is TGTGCCAGCAGCTCGACAGTTTCCTACGAGCAGTACTTC.

The V and J genes are TRBV18 and TRBJ2-3; 8 bases match TRBD2. The V gene end was trimmed by 1 base and the J gene end by 1 base; junction bases not matched to a gene: 1. The germline V gene encodes CDR1 KGHSH and CDR2 LQKENI. The CDR3 runs to 15 residues. The CDR3 protein is CASSPQLAGTDTQYF. The CDR3, as DNA: TGTGCCAGCTCACCACAACTAGCGGGCACAGATACGCAGTATTTT. Full variable domain (missing parts from reference TRBV18 and TRBJ2-3): NAGVMQNPRHLVRRRGQEARLRCSPMKGHSHVYWYRQLPEEGLKFMVYLQKENIIDESGMPKERFSAEFPKEGPSILRIQQVVRGDSAAYFCASSPQLAGTDTQYFGPGTRLTVL.

CDR3 DNA sequence: TGTGCCAGCAGTCGACAGGGACCCAACTATGGCTACACCTTC. Amino acid sequence: CASSRQGPNYGYTF. V is TRBV27 and J is TRBJ1-2, with TRBD1 matching over 7 bases. CDR3 length: 14 residues. Trimming cost V 5 bases and J 2 bases; bases outside gene matches: 5. Germline CDR1 MNHEY, CDR2 SMNVEV (reference sequence).